These T cell receptor beta chains were read from a single sample in a study of T cell responses to AZD1222 COVID-19 vaccine. The protocol was immunoSEQ multiplex PCR, while the TCRdb copy is restricted to in-frame clones and leaves out a portion. The sample records around 200,000 clones, 80% to 95% being singletons. Sequences were derived from peripheral blood, sampled on day 0 of AZD1222 vaccination. Every receptor here comes from an adult in good health. Both conserved end residues are part of each CDR3. The D gene is left open where the match is weak. The listing skips clone size in some rows; elsewhere it reads once, few, many or a size class.

abundance	v_gene	len	d_gene	j_gene	CDR3aa	CDR3nt
NA	TRBV7-9	16	NA	TRBJ2-3	CASSLAPGGPTDTQYF	TGTGCCAGCAGCTTAGCGCCGGGCGGCCCCACAGATACGCAGTATTTT
once	TRBV9	17	NA	TRBJ2-7	CASSVGGGSGITYEQYF	TGTGCCAGCAGCGTAGGAGGGGGCAGCGGGATTACCTACGAGCAGTACTTC
NA	TRBV7-9	14	NA	TRBJ1-2	CASSFHQGKDGYTF	TGTGCCAGCAGCTTCCACCAGGGGAAAGATGGCTACACCTTC
NA	TRBV9	15	NA	TRBJ2-1	CASSVEARVGNEQFF	TGTGCCAGCAGCGTAGAGGCGAGGGTGGGCAATGAGCAGTTCTTC
NA	TRBV20-1	11	NA	TRBJ1-2	CSALTEDGYTF	TGCAGTGCCCTGACAGAGGATGGCTACACCTTC
NA	TRBV6-5	14	NA	TRBJ1-2	CASSLDSWDYGYTF	TGTGCCAGCAGTTTGGACAGTTGGGACTATGGCTACACCTTC
NA	TRBV13	14	NA	TRBJ2-7	CASSPQTPGDEQYF	TGTGCCAGCAGCCCACAAACCCCAGGGGACGAGCAGTACTTC
NA	TRBV19	20	TRBD1	TRBJ1-2	CASSGLSRRGQGHRNYGYTF	TGTGCCAGTAGTGGGCTTAGTAGGAGGGGACAGGGGCACCGCAACTATGGCTACACCTTC
NA	TRBV7-6	17	TRBD1	TRBJ1-6	CASSLRDSYFKNSPLHF	TGTGCCAGCAGCTTAAGGGACAGCTATTTTAAAAATTCACCCCTCCACTTT
NA	TRBV19	14	TRBD1	TRBJ1-2	CASSIGQGVEGYTF	TGTGCCAGTAGTATTGGACAGGGGGTGGAGGGCTACACCTTC
NA	TRBV10-1	14	NA	TRBJ1-5	CASKIDRSNQPQHF	TGCGCCAGCAAGATAGACAGAAGCAATCAGCCCCAGCATTTT
few	TRBV9	15	TRBD2	TRBJ2-1	CASSVFSGRMNEQFF	TGTGCCAGCAGCGTATTTAGCGGGAGGATGAATGAGCAGTTCTTC
once	TRBV10-3	17	TRBD2	TRBJ2-1	CAISERTSGSSYNEQFF	TGTGCCATCAGTGAGAGGACTAGCGGGAGCTCCTACAATGAGCAGTTCTTC
NA	TRBV4-1	18	NA	TRBJ1-3	CASSQNLGRPASGNTIYF	TGCGCCAGCAGCCAGAATCTCGGACGGCCTGCCTCTGGAAACACCATATATTTT
NA	TRBV4-1	16	NA	TRBJ2-2	CASSQLADANTGELFF	TGCGCCAGCAGCCAGTTAGCGGACGCGAACACCGGGGAGCTGTTTTTT
NA	TRBV3-1/TRBV3-2	14	NA	TRBJ1-6	CASSQSESNSPLHF	TGTGCCAGCAGCCAGAGTGAGAGTAATTCACCCCTCCACTTT
NA	TRBV28	17	TRBD1	TRBJ1-4	CASSRYRGPPRVGKLFF	TGTGCCAGCAGCCGATACAGGGGGCCCCCAAGGGTTGGGAAACTGTTTTTT
NA	TRBV7-2	17	TRBD2	TRBJ2-7	CASSPILVAGIFYEQYF	TGTGCCAGCAGCCCGATTTTGGTAGCGGGCATTTTCTACGAGCAGTACTTC
NA	TRBV18	14	NA	TRBJ1-2	CASSNNNRGRSYTF	TGTGCCAGCTCGAACAATAACCGGGGAAGAAGCTACACCTTC
NA	TRBV11-3	13	NA	TRBJ2-1	CASSRGPPNEQFF	TGTGCCAGCAGCCGCGGACCTCCAAATGAGCAGTTCTTC
NA	TRBV19	15	NA	TRBJ1-2	CASSIGGNSGYGYTF	TGTGCCAGTAGTATAGGAGGAAATTCGGGCTATGGCTACACCTTC
NA	TRBV6-4	14	NA	TRBJ2-3	CASSRDTATDTQYF	TGTGCCAGCAGCAGGGACACGGCCACAGATACGCAGTATTTT
NA	TRBV6-5	12	NA	TRBJ2-2	CASTTPAGTLFF	TGTGCCAGCACTACCCCGGCCGGGACGCTGTTTTTT
NA	TRBV5-6	14	NA	TRBJ1-2	CASSLTGTNYGYTF	TGTGCCAGCAGCTTGACAGGGACGAACTATGGCTACACCTTC
NA	TRBV6-1	16	NA	TRBJ1-6	CASSEWAGSVGSPLHF	TGTGCCAGCAGTGAATGGGCAGGTTCTGTAGGTTCACCCCTCCACTTT
NA	TRBV11-3	17	NA	TRBJ2-1	CASSLDVGQGMINEQFF	TGTGCCAGCAGCTTAGATGTAGGCCAGGGTATGATCAATGAGCAGTTCTTC
NA	TRBV28	17	TRBD2	TRBJ2-1	CASSPRTSGRRYNEQFF	TGTGCCAGCAGTCCCAGGACTAGCGGGAGGAGGTACAATGAGCAGTTCTTC
NA	TRBV19	15	NA	TRBJ1-2	CASSIMDSSLSGYTF	TGTGCCAGTAGTATCATGGACAGTTCTCTCTCCGGCTACACCTTC